This T cell receptor (beta chain) was captured in a study of blood T cell repertoires in COVID-19. Turning to the study itself: Researchers got acute and convalescent COVID-19 samples from the United States, Italy and Spain.

Methods used by the authors: Using reference gene primer amplification, nucleated cell counts were estimated. The assay was immunoSEQ multiplex PCR, and TCRdb's table has in-frame clones only and misses some. Clonal size and the V and J genes are those of that table, whereas D and trimming came from the DNA. The sample lists some 160,000 clones, 85% to 90% seen once, with roughly 3.2% in the top ten. With 1 base clipped from V and 5 bases from J, the junction kept 13 bases outside the gene matches. The germline V gene encodes CDR1 LGHDT and CDR2 YNNKEL (reference sequence). CDR3 length: 17 residues. The receptor's source is an older woman with active COVID-19. The sequencing sample was made of peripheral blood. The chain combines TRBV3-1 (or the pseudogene TRBV3-2) with TRBJ2-5, with 7 bases aligning to TRBD2. The CDR3 loop reads CASSQVHVAGDGETQYF. CDR3 nucleotides: TGTGCCAGCAGCCAAGTTCATGTCGCGGGAGATGGGGAGACCCAGTACTTC.